Following are 2 T cell receptor beta chains from one sample sequenced in a study of quantifying T cell responses using KT2 cells. Background on the study: RNA was reverse transcribed with TCR alpha and beta constant-region primers.

Each cDNA got a UMI-containing oligo ligated at its 3' end. The first PCR ran 4 to 5 cycles with an equimolar RC1.1 and RC1.2 beta primer mix. TCRdb passed the UMI-ligation and nested PCR reads through MiXCR, listing each CDR3 protein once. The sample holds 39,000 or so distinct CDR3 sequences, more than 15% seen once. Sequencing input: PBMCs spiked with cells of the T cell clone KT2. Receptor source: a human donor.

A few counts support this clonotype. The genes are TRBV6-5 and TRBJ2-7, with 7 bases aligning to TRBD1. The CDR3 totals 16 residues. Germline CDR1 is MNHEY and CDR2 is SVGAGI. The V and J ends lost 0 bases and 2 bases, in that order; junction bases with no gene match: 7. In DNA, the CDR3 is TGTGCCAGCAGTTACTCAGAGGGGGCGCAAGCCTACGAGCAGTACTTC. Encoded protein: CASSYSEGAQAYEQYF.

CDR3 in DNA: TGTGCCAGCGGGGATGAAGGTACCCTGAATTCACCCCTCCACTTT. This encodes CASGDEGTLNSPLHF. The rearrangement joins TRBV6-1 to TRBJ1-6; D unclear. The V gene's germline CDR1 is MNHNS and CDR2 SASEGT. CDR3 length equals 15 residues. V lost 8 bases and J lost 7, with 18 bases in between.